This T cell receptor (beta chain) emerged from a study of T cells in Graves' hyperthyroidism and ophthalmopathy (dated by TCRdb to the late 2010s). In the study overall: Peripheral blood samples were taken at initial diagnosis, before any treatment was given. To identify TCR V-J signatures that set the groups apart, the researchers used a discovery cohort of about a hundred patients, made up of around 42 with Graves' ophthalmopathy and some 55 with stable Graves' hyperthyroidism. Whether ophthalmopathy could be predicted prospectively was tested in an independent validation cohort made up of some 20 hyperthyroidism patients plus 17 patients who later progressed to ophthalmopathy. The approximately 95 discovery patients were divided at random into training and test sets in a 7:3 ratio. The study also compared thyroid tissue and blood T-cell repertoires from 5 to 7 Graves' hyperthyroidism patients. Once sampling was done, hyperthyroidism patients were given methimazole at a starting dose of 30 mg daily, whereas ophthalmopathy patients were given high-dose intravenous methylprednisolone. The paper describes TCR Vbeta CDR3 sequencing of 140 or so peripheral blood samples, made up of 43 ophthalmopathy patients, more than 70 hyperthyroidism patients and about 17 progressor patients.

The investigation overall reported the following: A model built on a 13 V-J signature distinguished ophthalmopathy from stable hyperthyroidism, reaching roughly 88% sensitivity and 81.08% specificity in cross-validation and 80%/75% in testing. During validation, the model predicted progression to ophthalmopathy a median of about 5.9 months ahead of onset, with more than 60% sensitivity and about 72% specificity. No statistical method was used to fix the sample size in advance, and group allocation was not hidden from the investigators. Most expanded thyroid clonotypes (frequency above 0.001) were also found in blood, which suggests that blood repertoires may mirror thyroid immune responses.

On this clonotype: What antigen it recognizes has not been identified. Nothing much larger sits one base from this clone, and base qualities are not available.

The TCR beta CDR3 regions were amplified from the RNA transcripts. The TCR CDR3 was subjected to a first round of RT-PCR using the HTBI primer set and the Qiagen OneStep RT-PCR kit. Libraries were constructed in a second round of multiplex PCR, after which size selection and purification were carried out. Libraries were sequenced paired-end with 100 bp reads on an Illumina HiSeq2000. Per the source publication's procedure: SOAPnuke was used to process the raw data, with reads discarded if the reads contained adapters or uncalled bases, had a mean Phred below 15, or lacked an exact constant-primer or identifier match. High-quality paired reads were merged using COPE v1.2.5, and each unique nucleotide sequence was defined as a clonotype. MiTCR v1.1 was used to align the clonotypes against IMGT TRBV, TRBD and TRBJ reference segments. The analysis included only V-J combinations with a frequency above 0.0001, which together covered over 98% of the repertoires. A TCS score was defined as the ratio between F50 (clonal expansion) and ExV (chaos), using BLOSUM62-based TCRdist between CDR3 peptides within each V-J. Welch's t-statistics and random forest reduced around 550 V-J features to 10 to 15, which were used in a naive Bayes classifier (R e1071). TCRdb itself trimmed the public reads at Q25 with fastp, ran MiXCR and retained productive beta chains. Entries that share a CDR3 protein sequence are merged under the most common genes and DNA. The V and J calls and clone size come from TCRdb's table, not from the authors' own analysis. The sample table holds 550,000 to 850,000 distinct CDR3 sequences, of which over 15% were seen once. The ten largest clones capture 16% of the sample.

V is pared back by 7 bases and J by 0 bases, with 18 bases lying between the germline termini. In the germline V gene (reference sequence), CDR1 corresponds to MNHEY and CDR2 to SMNVEV. From its cysteine to its phenylalanine, the CDR3 spans 16 amino acids. The DNA shown is the 48-base CDR3, in frame from base 1. The hyperthyroidism patients were between 18 and 65 years old and newly diagnosed, with a disease duration of less than 2 months. Exclusion was applied to patients with uncontrolled infections, other autoimmune diseases, pregnancy or lactation. Clinical symptoms, serum thyroxine and TRAb, thyroid ultrasound, and orbital computed tomography formed the basis for the diagnoses. Blood from progressor patients was drawn when they were first diagnosed with hyperthyroidism, before any ophthalmopathy symptoms appeared. Ficoll-Paque density gradient centrifugation was used to isolate PBMCs from 8.5 to 10 ml of fresh peripheral blood. Patients classed as progressors first received a Graves' hyperthyroidism diagnosis and then went on to develop ophthalmopathy during follow-up. Trizol reagent was used to extract total RNA, and RNA quality was then checked on an Agilent 2100 Bioanalyzer.

The receptor was derived from a woman between 45 and 60 years old with Graves' hyperthyroidism that later progressed to Graves' ophthalmopathy. The sample consisted of blood. The rearranged chain carries TRBV27 and TRBJ2-5; matching of 7 bases hints at TRBD2 as the D gene. The DNA is as follows: TGTGCCAGCAAAAAAAGAGGGGGGGCTAACCAAGAGACCCAGTACTTC. The encoded protein is CASKKRGGANQETQYF.